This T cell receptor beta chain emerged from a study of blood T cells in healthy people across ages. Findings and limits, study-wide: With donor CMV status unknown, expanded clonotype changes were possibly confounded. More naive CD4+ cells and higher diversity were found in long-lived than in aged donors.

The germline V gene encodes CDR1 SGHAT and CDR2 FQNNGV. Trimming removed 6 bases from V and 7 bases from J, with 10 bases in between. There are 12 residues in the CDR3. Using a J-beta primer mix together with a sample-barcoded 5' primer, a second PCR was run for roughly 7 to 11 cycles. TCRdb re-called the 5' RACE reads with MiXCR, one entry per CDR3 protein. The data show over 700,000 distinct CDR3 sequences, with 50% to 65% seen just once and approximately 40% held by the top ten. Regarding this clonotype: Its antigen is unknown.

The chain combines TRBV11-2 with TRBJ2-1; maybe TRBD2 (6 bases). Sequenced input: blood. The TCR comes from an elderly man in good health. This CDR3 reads CASRIGTNEQFF. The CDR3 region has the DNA TGTGCCAGCAGAATCGGGACTAATGAGCAGTTCTTC.